The 14 T cell receptor beta chains listed next were all sequenced from one sample in a study of OX40 agonist ivuxolimab in advanced cancers. Produced via immunoSEQ multiplex PCR; TCRdb's table is partial and in-frame only. The sample holds about 26,000 clones; more than 70% are singletons and the top ten take 34%. The sample consisted of CD4+ or CD8+ T cells sorted from blood, taken in a trial of the OX40 agonist ivuxolimab. The receptors stem from an adult with an advanced solid tumor such as melanoma, head and neck, liver or kidney cancer.

This rearrangement joins TRBV19 to TRBJ1-1; D remains unclear. CDR3 length: 13 amino acids. Trimming took 3 bases from V and 1 from J, leaving 6 bases between them. The germline CDR1 and CDR2 sequences are LNHDA and SQIVND (reference sequence). CDR3 residues: CASSIRTNTEAFF. In nucleotides, the CDR3 is TGTGCCAGTAGTATCAGGACGAACACTGAAGCTTTCTTT.

The CDR3 reads CASSSTGIPRTGELFF. The CDR3 bases are TGTGCCAGCAGCTCTACAGGGATCCCGAGGACCGGGGAGCTGTTTTTT. This chain connects TRBV7-9 to TRBJ2-2; weak D call: TRBD1 (6 bases). V was shortened by 4 bases and J by 5 bases, with 17 bases between the two germline ends. The CDR3 loop spans 16 amino acids. Germline CDR1 is SEHNR and CDR2 is FQNEAQ (reference sequence).

The V call is TRBV4-2, the J call TRBJ1-4; 12 bases agree with TRBD1. Germline assignment: CDR1 LGHNA and CDR2 YNFKEQ. The CDR3 has 16 amino acids. Trimming cost V 5 bases and J 5 bases; bases outside gene matches: 6. For the CDR3, the DNA is TGTGCCAGCAGCACCGGGACAGGGGGCGCAAATGAAAAACTGTTTTTT. Translating gives CASSTGTGGANEKLFF.

CDR3 in DNA: TGTGCCAGCAGCCCTGTCGGACTAGGCCAGCAGTTCTTC. Amino acid sequence: CASSPVGLGQQFF. The chain has TRBV5-6 and TRBJ2-1; 7 bases line up with TRBD2. J gave up 11 bases and V 4 bases, and 9 bases lay outside the gene matches. Germline V gives CDR1 SGHDT, CDR2 YYEEEE. This CDR3 has 13 residues.

The rearrangement uses TRBV6-6 and TRBJ1-2; 9 nucleotides match TRBD1. The CDR3 covers 14 residues. Germline lookup yields CDR1 MNHNY and CDR2 SVGAGI (reference sequence). The V gene end was trimmed by 7 bases and the J gene end by 2 bases; junction bases not matched to a gene: 5. In nucleotides, the CDR3 is TGTGCCAGCAAACTGACAGGGGGGAACTATGGCTACACCTTC. It specifies CASKLTGGNYGYTF.

V is TRBV9 and J is TRBJ2-3, with 15 bases matching TRBD2. This CDR3 contains 18 residues. CDR1 and CDR2 (germline): SGDLS, YYNGEE. The J segment lost 2 bases and the V segment lost 4 bases, leaving 8 bases of the junction unmatched. The CDR3 DNA is TGTGCCAGCAGCCCACGGGGACTAGCGGGAGGCCTCACAGATACGCAGTATTTT. Translated, it gives CASSPRGLAGGLTDTQYF.

This chain connects TRBV7-8 to TRBJ2-2, with 7 bases fitting TRBD1. The CDR3 is 15 residues long. After removal of 4 bases from V and 4 bases from J, the junction contained 6 bases not matched to a gene. Germline V gene lookup returns CDR1 SGHVS and CDR2 FQNEAQ. CDR3 sequence (DNA): TGTGCCAGCAGCTCCGGACAGGCCCTCACCGGGGAGCTGTTTTTT. Encoded protein: CASSSGQALTGELFF.

The CDR3 loop is CASSQDRGEGYEQYF. As DNA, the CDR3 is TGCGCCAGCAGCCAAGACAGAGGGGAGGGTTACGAGCAGTACTTC. The chain combines TRBV4-1 with TRBJ2-7; 7 bases agree with TRBD2. This CDR3 spans 15 amino acids. Germline V gene sequence: CDR1 MGHRA, CDR2 YSYEKL. V was pared by 0 bases and J by 4 bases, with 6 bases of the junction left unmatched.

In its sample, this clone was seen once. The chain employs TRBV28 and TRBJ2-5, with D unresolved. The assigned J gene may be wrong: the sequence end matches TRBJ2-7 better. Germline loops: CDR1 MDHEN, CDR2 SYDVKM. CDR3 length: 15 amino acids. Here the CDR3 reads CASSLRTEIYYEQYF. The CDR3, as DNA: TGTGCCAGCAGTTTAAGGACGGAAATATACTACGAGCAGTACTTC.

The chain employs TRBV19 and TRBJ2-4; a possible D gene is TRBD2 (6 bases). The V end was cut by 5 bases, the J end by 2 bases, with 13 bases between. This CDR3 is built from 15 residues. Germline assignment: CDR1 LNHDA and CDR2 SQIVND (reference sequence). CDR3 sequence: CASSLGGSTKNIQYF. The CDR3 bases are TGTGCCAGTAGTCTTGGGGGGTCGACCAAAAACATTCAGTACTTC.

V gene TRBV2 combines with J gene TRBJ2-3; possible D gene TRBD2, 6 bases. CDR1 is SNHLY and CDR2 is FYNNEI in the germline V gene. V lost 11 bases, J lost 2 bases, and 20 bases lay in between. The CDR3 covers 15 residues. CDR3 DNA: TGTGCCGAGCTCGCAGGACTACTTTCCACAGATACGCAGTATTTT. It encodes CAELAGLLSTDTQYF.

This rearrangement joins TRBV10-2 to TRBJ2-7; a weak D match, TRBD1 (5 bases). This CDR3 is built from 12 residues. V lost 8 bases, J lost 5 bases, and 13 bases lay in between. CDR1 is WSHSY, CDR2 SAAADI, per germline. The CDR3 is CASWGGGDEQYF. CDR3 nucleotides: TGCGCCAGCTGGGGCGGTGGTGACGAGCAGTACTTC.

This sequence joins TRBV27 and TRBJ2-7; the D gene is possibly TRBD2 (6 bases). V gave up 1 base and J gave up 4 bases, with 8 bases separating them. The CDR3 loop spans 13 amino acids. Germline assignment: CDR1 MNHEY and CDR2 SMNVEV (reference sequence). CDR3: CASSLWRGYEQYF. For the CDR3, the DNA is TGTGCCAGCAGTTTATGGAGGGGTTACGAGCAGTACTTC.

The chain links TRBV13 to TRBJ2-3; the D gene is possibly TRBD2 (5 bases). Trimming took off 1 base at V and 5 bases at J, with 16 bases between the two ends. Germline-derived CDR1 and CDR2 are PRHDT and FYEKMQ (reference sequence). The CDR3 runs to 16 residues. CDR3 nucleotide sequence: TGTGCCAGCAGCTTAGCGGGGTCTCGGAAGGAAGATACGCAGTATTTT. Its translation is CASSLAGSRKEDTQYF. The full variable domain, completed using reference TRBV13 and TRBJ2-3, is AAGVIQSPRHLIKEKRETATLKCYPIPRHDTVYWYQQGPGQDPQFLISFYEKMQSDKGSIPDRFSAQQFSDYHSELNMSSLELGDSALYFCASSLAGSRKEDTQYFGPGTRLTVL.